The 29 T cell receptor beta chains reported below all come from one sample, sequenced in a study of shared clonotypes between healthy human individuals. Assay: immunoSEQ multiplex PCR; the TCRdb copy retains only in-frame clones and omits some. The table shows 450,000 or so clones, with 75% to 80% occurring only once. The sample taken for sequencing was PBMCs. The receptors were sampled from a woman aged 40 to 50 in good health. Some clones in this sample may be carry-over from other donors' samples.

The genes are TRBV6-1 and TRBJ1-1; no clear D gene. Trimming removed 4 bases from V and 8 bases from J, with 8 bases in between. Germline values: CDR1 MNHNS, CDR2 SASEGT. This CDR3 contains 11 residues. DNA for the CDR3: TGTGCCAGCAGTGTTAAACTAGAAGCTTTCTTT. The encoded protein is CASSVKLEAFF.

The rearrangement uses TRBV5-1 and TRBJ1-5, with 8 bases aligning to TRBD1. Germline lookup yields CDR1 SGHRS and CDR2 YFSETQ. The V gene end was trimmed by 4 bases and the J gene end by 6 bases; junction bases not matched to a gene: 9. This CDR3 is 15 amino acids long. The CDR3 sequence is CASSKTGTGGQPQHF. The DNA of the CDR3 is TGCGCCAGCAGCAAAACCGGGACAGGAGGTCAGCCCCAGCATTTT.

The chain recombines TRBV19 with TRBJ2-7, with unresolved D. Germline V gives CDR1 LNHDA, CDR2 SQIVND (reference sequence). Trimming left V 0 bases short and J 2 bases short, with 8 bases between. The CDR3 covers 14 residues. In DNA form, the CDR3 reads TGTGCCAGTAGTATAGATTCAGGAACCTACGAGCAGTACTTC. Translating it yields CASSIDSGTYEQYF.

This clone was seen a few times. This chain connects TRBV10-3 to TRBJ2-7, with 7 nucleotides matching TRBD2. The CDR3 has 13 amino acids. V was pared by 9 bases and J by 0 bases, with 5 bases of the junction left unmatched. The germline V gene has CDR1 ENHRY and CDR2 SYGVKD. The CDR3: CAIGTISSYEQYF. The DNA of the CDR3 is TGTGCCATTGGGACTATTAGCTCCTACGAGCAGTACTTC.

On this clone: With a far larger clone one base away, a read error is the likely cause. The chain carries TRBV6-5 and TRBJ2-7; a weak D match, TRBD1 (5 bases). The ends were cut back, 5 bases at V and 6 bases at J, with 17 bases in the middle. The CDR3 has 14 amino acids. Germline CDR1 MNHEY, CDR2 SVGAGI. The CDR3 sequence is CASSDKGFPSEQYF. In nucleotides, the CDR3 is TGTGCCAGCAGTGACAAGGGGTTCCCCTCCGAGCAGTACTTC.

Comments on this clone: At one end, the junction sequence differs from germline, possibly due to a read error. V is TRBV7-7 and J is TRBJ2-2; TRBD2 matches 11 bases. The germline V gene has CDR1 SSHAT and CDR2 FNYEAQ (reference sequence). This CDR3 comprises 16 residues. CDR3 nucleotides: TGTGCTAGCAGCCAAGGGACTAGCGGCTTCACCGGGGAGCTGTTTTTT. Protein product: CASSQGTSGFTGELFF.

Only a few counts were recorded for this clone. One base away lies a much larger clone, so this may be a sequencing read error. Different DNA sequences within this sample yield the same CDR3. The V call is TRBV10-3, the J call TRBJ1-4; D might be TRBD1 (5 bases). This CDR3 region has 14 residues. Germline V gene data show CDR1 as ENHRY and CDR2 as SYGVKD. In DNA, the CDR3 is TGTGCTATCAGGGACCAAACAACTAATGAAAAACTGTTTTTT. Encoded protein: CAIRDQTTNEKLFF.

At least ten counts were recorded for this clone. The V and J genes are TRBV19 and TRBJ2-7, with D possibly matching TRBD2 (7 bases). The germline V gene has CDR1 LNHDA and CDR2 SQIVND (reference sequence). V shed 9 bases and J shed 1 base, with 19 bases lying between them. This CDR3 region has 15 residues. The CDR3 here is CASRPPGGSSYEQYF. For the CDR3, the DNA is TGTGCCAGCCGACCTCCGGGGGGCTCTTCCTACGAGCAGTACTTC. Together with reference TRBV19 and TRBJ2-7, the CDR3 gives the full variable domain: DGGITQSPKYLFRKEGQNVTLSCEQNLNHDAMYWYRQDPGQGLRLIYYSQIVNDFQKGDIAEGYSVSREKKESFPLTVTSAQKNPTAFYLCASRPPGGSSYEQYFGPGTRLTVT.

The chain carries TRBV5-4 and TRBJ2-1; 7 bases line up with TRBD1. Unmatched junction bases numbered 0, after V lost 0 bases and J lost 0 bases. In germline, CDR1 is SGHNT, CDR2 YYREEE (reference sequence). The CDR3 sequence is 15 residues long. The CDR3 bases are TGTGCCAGCAGCTTGGACAGGGGCTCCTACAATGAGCAGTTCTTC. The encoded protein is CASSLDRGSYNEQFF.

The chain links TRBV2 to TRBJ2-4, with 11 bases aligning to TRBD2. The trim removed 4 bases at V and 2 bases at J, leaving 7 bases unmatched. Germline V lookup: CDR1 SNHLY, CDR2 FYNNEI. The CDR3 covers 17 residues. CDR3 sequence: CASSGISSGRSKNIQYF. The DNA for the CDR3 is TGTGCCAGCAGTGGTATTTCTAGCGGGAGGTCCAAAAACATTCAGTACTTC.

Concerning this clone itself: A much more abundant neighbour one base away suggests this may be a read error. The rearrangement uses TRBV28 and TRBJ2-1, with D tentatively TRBD1 (6 bases). V dropped 7 bases and J dropped 7 bases, with 17 bases sitting between them. This CDR3 has 14 residues. The germline gives CDR1 MDHEN, CDR2 SYDVKM. CDR3 nucleotide sequence: TGTGCCAGCACCCGACAGGCTAACCCTAATGAGCAGTTCTTC. This encodes CASTRQANPNEQFF.

The chain has TRBV29-1 and TRBJ1-2; D is ambiguous. V lost 3 bases, J lost 2 bases, and 7 bases lay in between. CDR3 length equals 12 residues. The germline gives CDR1 SQVTM, CDR2 ANQGSEA. The CDR3 DNA reads TGCAGCGTTGATCTCCACAACTATGGCTACACCTTC. It codes for CSVDLHNYGYTF.

V and J are TRBV6-5 and TRBJ1-5; no firm D call. V was shortened by 6 bases and J by 7 bases, with 10 bases between the two germline ends. This CDR3 comprises 12 residues. Germline V gives CDR1 MNHEY, CDR2 SVGAGI. The CDR3 DNA reads as TGTGCCAGCAGCCTACGAGGCCAGCCCCAGCATTTT. Protein: CASSLRGQPQHF.

A word on this clone: A far larger clone is just one base off, so this is likely a read error. This chain joins TRBV6-4 and TRBJ2-3, with a tentative D call TRBD1 (6 bases). Germline CDR1 is MRHNA and CDR2 is SNTAGT. This CDR3 is built from 14 residues. DNA for the CDR3: TGTGCCAGCAATGACAAGGGGGGCACAGATACGCAGTATTTT. Translated, it gives CASNDKGGTDTQYF.

This chain joins TRBV14 and TRBJ2-1, with D maybe TRBD2 (5 bases). V lost 5 bases, J lost 7 bases, and 15 bases lay in between. The CDR3 extends over 14 amino acids. Germline loops: CDR1 SGHDN, CDR2 FVKESK. The CDR3: CASSTSRTGNEQFF. The CDR3 nucleotides read TGTGCCAGCAGCACAAGCCGGACTGGGAATGAGCAGTTCTTC.

For this clone: The junction differs from germline at one of its ends, possibly a read error. The J gene is TRBJ2-5, the V gene TRBV5-1; 10 nucleotides agree with TRBD1. The CDR3 totals 15 residues. Germline lookup yields CDR1 SGHRS and CDR2 YFSETQ. Here the CDR3 reads CASSRGDRGQGTQYF. The CDR3 nucleotides read TGCGCCAGCAGCCGAGGAGACAGGGGGCAAGGGACCCAGTACTTC.

The chain has TRBV13 and TRBJ2-1, with TRBD2 matching over 7 bases. CDR3 length: 16 amino acids. J gave up 8 bases and V 2 bases, and 12 bases lay outside the gene matches. Germline V gene data show CDR1 as PRHDT and CDR2 as FYEKMQ (reference sequence). The CDR3, as DNA: TGTGCCAGCAGCTTAATAGGGGCGGGAGCTTTGGATGAGCAGTTCTTC. This translates into CASSLIGAGALDEQFF.

The chain couples TRBV5-1 to TRBJ2-3; tentatively, D is TRBD2 (5 bases). V was pared by 2 bases and J by 2 bases, with 9 bases between. In germline, CDR1 is SGHRS, CDR2 YFSETQ. There are 14 residues in the CDR3. The CDR3 DNA sequence: TGCGCCAGCAGCTTCGGACTCGACACAGATACGCAGTATTTT. Amino acids: CASSFGLDTDTQYF.

This rearrangement joins TRBV28 to TRBJ1-2; 12 bases align to TRBD1. The length of the CDR3 is 16 residues. V was clipped by 6 bases and J by 4 bases; unmatched bases: 9. CDR1 and CDR2 (germline): MDHEN, SYDVKM. The CDR3 coding sequence is TGTGCCAGCAGGACCGGGACAGGGGGCGGGAGCTATGGCTACACCTTC. Translation gives CASRTGTGGGSYGYTF.

This chain connects TRBV18 to TRBJ2-7; D call uncertain. The CDR3 sequence is 14 residues long. Trimming left V 3 bases short and J 1 base short, with 10 bases between. Germline CDR1 and CDR2: KGHSH and LQKENI. As DNA, the CDR3 is TGTGCCAGCTCACCGAACAGCCAGTCCTACGAGCAGTACTTC. This codes for CASSPNSQSYEQYF.

This clone was seen a single time. This sequence joins TRBV15 and TRBJ2-1; D gene ambiguous. The length of the CDR3 is 13 residues. Trimming cost V 3 bases and J 9 bases, with 12 bases left between them. Germline lookup yields CDR1 LNHNV and CDR2 YYDKDF (reference sequence). The chain's CDR3 is CATSRGPNGEQFF. In DNA form, the CDR3 reads TGTGCCACCAGCAGGGGCCCTAACGGTGAGCAGTTCTTC.

The CDR3 is CASSSPGGGRNEQFF. The CDR3 DNA sequence: TGTGCCAGCAGCTCCCCCGGTGGCGGGAGGAATGAGCAGTTCTTC. The V gene is TRBV7-3, the J gene TRBJ2-1; 8 nucleotides line up with TRBD2. The CDR3 spans 15 residues. Germline CDR1 SGHTA, CDR2 FQGTGA. Losses at the gene ends were 4 bases for V and 7 bases for J; bases not matched to a gene: 9.

V gene TRBV5-6 combines with J gene TRBJ2-5; D might be TRBD1 (6 bases). This CDR3 comprises 14 residues. Trimming removed 4 bases from V and 2 bases from J, with 12 bases in between. Germline assignment: CDR1 SGHDT and CDR2 YYEEEE. CDR3 nucleotide sequence: TGTGCCAGCAGCCCAGGACAGAAACAAGAGACCCAGTACTTC. Amino acids: CASSPGQKQETQYF.

This chain joins TRBV15 and TRBJ2-1; no firm D call. CDR1 and CDR2 (germline): LNHNV, YYDKDF (reference sequence). The V gene lost 0 bases and the J gene lost 9 bases, with 6 bases spanning the gap. The CDR3 is made up of 12 amino acids. In nucleotides, the CDR3 is TGTGCCACCAGCAGAGATTGGGGTGAGCAGTTCTTC. The encoded protein is CATSRDWGEQFF.

Comment on this clone: A read error may account for a junction end that differs from germline. The chain uses TRBV28 and TRBJ1-2, with 8 nucleotides matching TRBD1. The CDR3 totals 12 residues. Germline CDR1 and CDR2: MDHEN and SYDVKM. The CDR3 protein is CASRDWQGAESF. In DNA form, the CDR3 reads TGTGCCAGCAGAGACTGGCAGGGGGCAGAGTCTTTC.

This clone was detected once. J is TRBJ1-2 and V is TRBV2; D might be TRBD1 (5 bases). This CDR3 contains 14 residues. V lost 1 base, J lost 4 bases, and 10 bases lay in between. Per the germline V gene, CDR1 is SNHLY and CDR2 is FYNNEI. Written as DNA, the CDR3 is TGTGCCAGCAGTGAAGGGGTAGGGGTCTATGGCTACACCTTC. Its translation is CASSEGVGVYGYTF.

The chain employs TRBV14 and TRBJ2-1, with D maybe TRBD1 (5 bases). This CDR3 is 14 amino acids long. Germline CDR1 reads SGHDN; CDR2 reads FVKESK. Deletions cut 2 bases from V and 6 bases from J, with 11 bases between. The CDR3: CASSQRTLGNEQFF. The CDR3 nucleotides read TGTGCCAGCAGCCAAAGGACACTGGGCAATGAGCAGTTCTTC.

The chain is built from TRBV7-9 and TRBJ2-5, with a weak D call TRBD1 (6 bases). Trimming pared 5 bases from V and 5 bases from J, leaving 15 bases between. Germline CDR1 reads SEHNR; CDR2 reads FQNEAQ (reference sequence). This CDR3 spans 14 amino acids. CDR3 nucleotides: TGTGCCAGCAGCCATCTAAATAGGGGGGAGACCCAGTACTTC. It codes for CASSHLNRGETQYF.

This chain joins TRBV30 and TRBJ2-1; D possibly corresponds to TRBD2 (6 bases). The V and J ends lost 4 bases and 4 bases respectively, with 14 bases between them. Germline V gives CDR1 GTSNPN, CDR2 SVGIG (reference sequence). The CDR3 loop spans 14 amino acids. CDR3: CAWNELSGYNEQFF. The CDR3 bases are TGTGCCTGGAACGAACTTAGCGGTTACAATGAGCAGTTCTTC.